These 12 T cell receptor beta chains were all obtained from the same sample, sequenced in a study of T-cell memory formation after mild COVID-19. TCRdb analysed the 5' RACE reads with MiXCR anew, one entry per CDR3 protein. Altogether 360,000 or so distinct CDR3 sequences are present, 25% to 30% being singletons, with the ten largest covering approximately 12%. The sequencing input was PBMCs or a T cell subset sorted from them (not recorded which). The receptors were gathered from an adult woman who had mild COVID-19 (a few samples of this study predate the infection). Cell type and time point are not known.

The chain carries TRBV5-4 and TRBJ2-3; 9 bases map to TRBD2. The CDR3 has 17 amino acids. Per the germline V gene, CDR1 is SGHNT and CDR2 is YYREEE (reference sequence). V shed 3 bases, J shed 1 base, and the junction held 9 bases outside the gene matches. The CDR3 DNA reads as TGTGCCAGCAGCTCCTCAGGCGGGAGGGGTGGCACAGATACGCAGTATTTT. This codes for CASSSSGGRGGTDTQYF.

CDR3 region: CASSLGFWRGNQPQHF. Written as DNA, the CDR3 is TGTGCCAGTAGTCTCGGGTTCTGGCGGGGCAATCAGCCCCAGCATTTT. V and J are TRBV19 and TRBJ1-5; the D is unclear. The germline gives CDR1 LNHDA, CDR2 SQIVND (reference sequence). V lost 5 bases and J lost 2, with 16 bases in between. The CDR3 totals 16 residues.

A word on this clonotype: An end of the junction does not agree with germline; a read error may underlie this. CDR3 in amino acids: CSARWQESQYF. The CDR3 DNA reads as TGCAGTGCTAGATGGCAAGAGTCCCAGTACTTC. The chain couples TRBV20-1 to TRBJ2-5; D remains unclear. CDR3 length: 11 amino acids. From germline, CDR1 is DFQATT and CDR2 SNEGSKA (reference sequence).

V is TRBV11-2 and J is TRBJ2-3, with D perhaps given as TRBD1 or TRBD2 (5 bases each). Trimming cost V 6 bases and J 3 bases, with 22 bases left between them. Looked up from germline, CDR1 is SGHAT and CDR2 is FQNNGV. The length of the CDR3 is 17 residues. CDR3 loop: CASRGTGRPGHTDTQYF. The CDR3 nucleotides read TGTGCCAGCAGAGGAACGGGGCGCCCAGGGCATACAGATACGCAGTATTTT.

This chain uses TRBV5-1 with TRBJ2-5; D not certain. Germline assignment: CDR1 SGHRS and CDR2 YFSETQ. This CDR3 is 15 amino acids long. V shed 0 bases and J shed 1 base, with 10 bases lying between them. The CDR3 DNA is TGCGCCAGCAGCTTGGTTCCAGGTTCCCAAGAGACCCAGTACTTC. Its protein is CASSLVPGSQETQYF.

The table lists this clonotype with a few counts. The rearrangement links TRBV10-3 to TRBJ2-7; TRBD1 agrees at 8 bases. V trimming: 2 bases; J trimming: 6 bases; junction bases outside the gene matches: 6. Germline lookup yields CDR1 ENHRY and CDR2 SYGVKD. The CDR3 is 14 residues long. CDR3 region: CAISEPDRAGEQYF. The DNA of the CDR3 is TGTGCCATCAGTGAGCCGGACAGGGCGGGCGAGCAGTACTTC.

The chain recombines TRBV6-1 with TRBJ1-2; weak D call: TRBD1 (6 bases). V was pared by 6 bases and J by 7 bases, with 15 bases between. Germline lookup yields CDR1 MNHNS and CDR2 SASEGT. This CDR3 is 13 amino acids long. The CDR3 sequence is CASRELQGFGYTF. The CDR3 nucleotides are TGTGCCAGCAGGGAACTACAGGGATTTGGCTACACCTTC.

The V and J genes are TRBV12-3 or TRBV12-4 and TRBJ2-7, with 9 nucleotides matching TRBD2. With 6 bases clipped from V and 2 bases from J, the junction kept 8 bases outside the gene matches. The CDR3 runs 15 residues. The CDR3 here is CASSSGLATTYEQYF. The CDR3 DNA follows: TGTGCCAGCAGCTCAGGACTAGCGACGACCTACGAGCAGTACTTC.

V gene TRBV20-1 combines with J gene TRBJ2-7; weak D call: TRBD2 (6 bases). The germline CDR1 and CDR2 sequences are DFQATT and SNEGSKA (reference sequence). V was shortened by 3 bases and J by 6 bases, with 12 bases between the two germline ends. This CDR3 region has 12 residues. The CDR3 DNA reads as TGCAGTGCTAGCTGGGAGGACCGCGAGCAGTACTTC. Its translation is CSASWEDREQYF.

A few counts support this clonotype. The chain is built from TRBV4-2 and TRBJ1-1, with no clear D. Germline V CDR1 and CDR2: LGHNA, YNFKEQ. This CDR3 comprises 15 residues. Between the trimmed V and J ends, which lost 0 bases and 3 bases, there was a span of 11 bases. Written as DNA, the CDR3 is TGTGCCAGCAGCCAAGATTTAGGGAGCGACACTGAAGCTTTCTTT. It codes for CASSQDLGSDTEAFF.

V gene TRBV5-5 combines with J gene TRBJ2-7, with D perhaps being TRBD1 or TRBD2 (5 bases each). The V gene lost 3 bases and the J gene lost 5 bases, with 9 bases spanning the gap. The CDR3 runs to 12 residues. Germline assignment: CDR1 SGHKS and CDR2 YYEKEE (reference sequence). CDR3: CASSYGTNEQYF. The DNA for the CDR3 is TGTGCCAGCAGCTATGGGACCAACGAGCAGTACTTC.

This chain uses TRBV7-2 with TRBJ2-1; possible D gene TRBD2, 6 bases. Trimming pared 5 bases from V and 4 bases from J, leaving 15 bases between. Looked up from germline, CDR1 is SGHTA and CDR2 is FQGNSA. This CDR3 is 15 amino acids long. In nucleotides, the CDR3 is TGTGCCAGCAGCCCCCGGGAGCTGCATTACAATGAGCAGTTCTTC. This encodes CASSPRELHYNEQFF.